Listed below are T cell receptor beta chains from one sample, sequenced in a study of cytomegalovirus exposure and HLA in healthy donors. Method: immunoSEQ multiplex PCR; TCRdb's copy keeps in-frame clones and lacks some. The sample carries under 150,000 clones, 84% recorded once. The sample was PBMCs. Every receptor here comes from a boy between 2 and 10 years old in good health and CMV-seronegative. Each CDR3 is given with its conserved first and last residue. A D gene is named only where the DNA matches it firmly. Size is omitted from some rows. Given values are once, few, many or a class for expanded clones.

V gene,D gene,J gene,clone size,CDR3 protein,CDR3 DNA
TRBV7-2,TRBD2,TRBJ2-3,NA,CASSWTSGGTDTQYF,TGTGCCAGCAGCTGGACTAGCGGGGGCACAGATACGCAGTATTTT
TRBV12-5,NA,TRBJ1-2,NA,CASGLGWTDNHGYTF,TGTGCTAGTGGTTTGGGGTGGACAGACAATCATGGCTACACCTTC
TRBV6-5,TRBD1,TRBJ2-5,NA,CASSYSGQGLETQYF,TGTGCCAGCAGTTACTCGGGACAGGGGTTAGAGACCCAGTACTTC
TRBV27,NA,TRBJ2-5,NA,CASSLSNRAQETQYF,TGTGCCAGCAGTTTATCAAACAGGGCCCAAGAGACCCAGTACTTC
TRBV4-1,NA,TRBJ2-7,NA,CASSPRGLISSYEQYF,TGCGCCAGCAGCCCAAGGGGACTCATTAGCTCCTACGAGCAGTACTTC
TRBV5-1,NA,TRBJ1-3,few,CASSLGQGIGNTIYF,TGCGCCAGCAGCTTGGGGCAGGGGATCGGAAACACCATATATTTT
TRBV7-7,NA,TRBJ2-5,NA,CASSSRDGASQETQYF,TGTGCCAGCAGCTCCAGAGACGGCGCTAGCCAAGAGACCCAGTACTTC
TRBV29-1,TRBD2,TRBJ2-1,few,CSVEPGRLAAYNEQFF,TGCAGCGTTGAACCAGGGAGGCTAGCGGCCTACAATGAGCAGTTCTTC
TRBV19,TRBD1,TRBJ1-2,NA,CASSDGTAGYGYTF,TGTGCCAGTTCCGACGGGACAGCCGGCTATGGCTACACCTTC
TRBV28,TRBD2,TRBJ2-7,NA,CASSNPGLAEYEQYF,TGTGCCAGCAGTAATCCGGGACTAGCGGAGTACGAGCAGTACTTC
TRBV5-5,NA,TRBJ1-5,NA,CASSMTGNQPQHF,TGTGCCAGCAGCATGACAGGCAATCAGCCCCAGCATTTT
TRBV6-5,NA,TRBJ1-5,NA,CASSYYREEPQHF,TGTGCCAGCAGTTATTACAGGGAAGAGCCCCAGCATTTT
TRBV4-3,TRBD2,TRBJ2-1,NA,CASSQSNLLAGVYNEQFF,TGCGCCAGCAGCCAATCAAACCTACTAGCGGGAGTGTACAATGAGCAGTTCTTC
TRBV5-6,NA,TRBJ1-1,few,CASTLRGTEAFF,TGTGCCAGCACTTTGAGAGGCACTGAAGCTTTCTTT
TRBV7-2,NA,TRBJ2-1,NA,CASSDDSSSYNEQFF,TGTGCCAGCAGCGACGACAGCAGCTCCTACAATGAGCAGTTCTTC
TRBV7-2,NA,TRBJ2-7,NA,CASSHSYEQYF,TGTGCCAGCAGCCACTCCTACGAGCAGTACTTC
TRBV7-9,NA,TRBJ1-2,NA,CASSLSLAGDYGYTF,TGTGCCAGCAGCTTATCTCTGGCCGGGGACTATGGCTACACCTTC
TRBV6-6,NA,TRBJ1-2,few,CASLRGNTYGYTF,TGTGCCAGCTTACGGGGGAACACCTATGGCTACACCTTC
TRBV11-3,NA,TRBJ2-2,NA,CASSPGAGELFF,TGTGCCAGCAGCCCAGGGGCCGGGGAGCTGTTTTTT
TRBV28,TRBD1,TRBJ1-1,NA,CASSPGTGAMNTEAFF,TGTGCCAGCAGTCCCGGGACAGGGGCAATGAACACTGAAGCTTTCTTT
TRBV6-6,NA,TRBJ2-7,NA,CASSTTQNYEQYF,TGTGCCAGCAGTACGACACAGAACTACGAGCAGTACTTC
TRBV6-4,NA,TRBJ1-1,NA,CASRATGTHTEAFF,TGTGCCAGCAGAGCGACAGGCACCCACACTGAAGCTTTCTTT
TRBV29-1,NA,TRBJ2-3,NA,CSVSLVVQDTQYF,TGCAGCGTTAGCCTAGTGGTCCAAGATACGCAGTATTTT
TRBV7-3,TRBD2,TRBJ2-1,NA,CASSLSTSGYNEQFF,TGTGCCAGCAGCTTATCGACTAGCGGATACAATGAGCAGTTCTTC
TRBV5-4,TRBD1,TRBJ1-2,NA,CASSLETGYRGYTF,TGTGCCAGCAGCTTGGAGACAGGGTACCGTGGCTACACCTTC
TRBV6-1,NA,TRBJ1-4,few,CASSVTLEKLFF,TGTGCCAGCAGTGTAACCCTAGAAAAACTGTTTTTT
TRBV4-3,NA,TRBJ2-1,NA,CASSLHQTLATSYNEQFF,TGCGCCAGCAGCCTGCACCAAACCCTAGCGACCTCCTACAATGAGCAGTTCTTC
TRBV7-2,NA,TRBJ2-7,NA,CASSLDRTVTTEQYF,TGTGCCAGCAGCTTAGACCGGACAGTAACTACGGAGCAGTACTTC
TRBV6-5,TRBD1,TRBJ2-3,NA,CASSRTGAFDTQYF,TGTGCCAGCAGTAGGACAGGGGCTTTTGATACGCAGTATTTT
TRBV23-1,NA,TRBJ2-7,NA,CASTPPTEGIYEQYF,TGCGCCAGCACTCCCCCGACAGAAGGTATCTACGAGCAGTACTTC
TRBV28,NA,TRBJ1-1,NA,CASNPAGRPGNTEAFF,TGTGCCAGCAATCCAGCGGGCCGGCCCGGCAACACTGAAGCTTTCTTT
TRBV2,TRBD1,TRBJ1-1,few,CASSDTGENTEAFF,TGTGCCAGCAGTGACACAGGGGAGAACACTGAAGCTTTCTTT
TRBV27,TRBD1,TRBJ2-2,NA,CASSFTGGFTGELFF,TGTGCCAGCAGTTTTACAGGGGGGTTTACCGGGGAGCTGTTTTTT
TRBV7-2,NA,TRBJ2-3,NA,CASSLPQQAARADTQYF,TGTGCCAGCAGCTTACCGCAACAGGCCGCACGCGCAGATACGCAGTATTTT
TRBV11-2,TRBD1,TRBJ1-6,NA,CASSFVTPGQGTSPLHF,TGTGCCAGCAGCTTCGTGACCCCGGGACAGGGGACTTCACCCCTCCACTTT
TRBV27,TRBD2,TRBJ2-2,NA,CASRRAGDSSGELFF,TGTGCCAGCAGGCGAGCGGGAGATTCTTCCGGGGAGCTGTTTTTT
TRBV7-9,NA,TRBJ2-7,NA,CASSFGTFDNEQYF,TGTGCCAGCAGCTTCGGGACTTTTGATAACGAGCAGTACTTC
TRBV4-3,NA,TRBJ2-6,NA,CASSQERGTGANVLTF,TGCGCCAGCAGCCAAGAACGGGGGACCGGGGCCAACGTCCTGACTTTC
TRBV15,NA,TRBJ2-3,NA,CATSRVEGTDTQYF,TGTGCCACCAGCAGAGTGGAGGGAACAGATACGCAGTATTTT
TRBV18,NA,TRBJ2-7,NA,CASSPEQGLYGYEQYF,TGTGCCAGCTCACCGGAACAGGGCTTGTATGGCTACGAGCAGTACTTC
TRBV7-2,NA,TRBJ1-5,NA,CASSIRQPQHF,TGTGCCAGCAGCATCAGGCAGCCCCAGCATTTT
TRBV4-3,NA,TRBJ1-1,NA,CASTNPIYGTEAFF,TGCGCCAGCACCAATCCGATTTACGGCACTGAAGCTTTCTTT
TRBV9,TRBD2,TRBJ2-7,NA,CASSVGTTRYEQYF,TGTGCCAGCAGCGTTGGGACTACCCGATACGAGCAGTACTTC
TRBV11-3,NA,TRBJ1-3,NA,CASSFRGNGGNTIYF,TGTGCCAGCAGCTTTCGGGGTAATGGAGGAAACACCATATATTTT
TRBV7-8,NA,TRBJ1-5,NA,CASSTGQGNQPQHF,TGTGCCAGCAGTACAGGCCAGGGGAATCAGCCCCAGCATTTT
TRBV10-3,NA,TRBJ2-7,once,CAISESVTARYYEQYF,TGTGCCATCAGTGAGTCGGTCACAGCCAGATACTACGAGCAGTACTTC
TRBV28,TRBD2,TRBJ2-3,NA,CASSLAGANTDTQYF,TGTGCCAGCAGTCTAGCGGGAGCTAACACAGATACGCAGTATTTT
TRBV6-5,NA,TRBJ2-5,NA,CASSYASTGVGETQYF,TGTGCCAGCAGTTACGCCAGTACCGGGGTAGGAGAGACCCAGTACTTC
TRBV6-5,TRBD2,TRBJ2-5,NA,CASSREGGETQYF,TGTGCCAGCAGTCGGGAGGGCGGGGAGACCCAGTACTTC
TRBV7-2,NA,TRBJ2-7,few,CASSPRGGHLREQYF,TGTGCCAGCAGCCCCCGTGGGGGACACCTACGAGAGCAGTACTTC
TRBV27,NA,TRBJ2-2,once,CASSLWGSGELFF,TGTGCCAGCAGTTTATGGGGCTCCGGGGAGCTGTTTTTT
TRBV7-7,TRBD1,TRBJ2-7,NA,CASSLTTGAYEQYF,TGTGCCAGCAGCTTAACAACAGGGGCCTACGAGCAGTACTTC
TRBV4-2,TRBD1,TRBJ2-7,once,CASSQVGQGQKYEQYF,TGTGCCAGCAGCCAAGTGGGACAGGGACAAAAATACGAGCAGTACTTC
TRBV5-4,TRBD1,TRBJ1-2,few,CASSLGTGDYGYTF,TGTGCCAGCAGCTTAGGGACAGGGGACTATGGCTACACCTTC
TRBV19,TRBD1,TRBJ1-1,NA,CASSLATGGRTEAFF,TGTGCCAGTAGTCTCGCGACAGGGGGGAGAACTGAAGCTTTCTTT